This TCR beta chain appears in the sequencing data of a study of cytomegalovirus exposure and HLA in healthy donors. The study, taken as a whole, reports: Cytomegalovirus association was listed for approximately 160 TCR beta chains. Most observed TCR sequences were rare, whereas some public TCRs were detected in many donors.

The V gene lost 5 bases and the J gene lost 0 bases, with 11 bases spanning the gap. CDR3 length: 15 residues. CDR1 SEHNR and CDR2 FQNEAQ come from the germline V gene (reference sequence). Libraries were prepared by immunoSEQ multiplex PCR; TCRdb keeps only in-frame clonotypes and omits some of them. The sample contains tens of thousands of clones, approximately 95% of which appear only once. Concerning this clone itself: Its matching antigen is unknown.

The chain couples TRBV7-9 to TRBJ1-5; D uncertain. The source is a woman between 18 and 29 years old in good health and CMV-seronegative. The sample was PBMCs. In nucleotides, the CDR3 is TGTGCCAGCAGCGGAGAATCCTATAGCAATCAGCCCCAGCATTTT. It yields the protein CASSGESYSNQPQHF.